This T cell receptor beta chain stems from a study of blood T cell repertoires in COVID-19. The CDR3 loop spans 12 amino acids. Data came from immunoSEQ multiplex PCR; TCRdb stores just in-frame clones and leaves some out. The table lists roughly 49,000 clones, more than 80% of them singletons. Sequences were obtained from peripheral blood. The sequence derives from a man aged 35-49 years with acute or convalescent COVID-19. The chain employs TRBV12-1 and TRBJ2-7; TRBD1, the D gene given by the table, was not confirmed from the DNA. TRBV12-1 is described as a pseudogene. CDR3 bases: TGTGCCAGAACAGTACAGGGGTTCGAGCAGTACGTC. Translating it yields CARTVQGFEQYV.